This T cell receptor beta chain was observed in a study of beta chain features in type 1 diabetes (dated by TCRdb to about 2018). Turning to the overall study: Patients and healthy donors did not differ in mean age, gender distribution, total cell number or subset yield. Across all samples, around 100 million sorted cells were examined, and cell number per subset correlated strongly with RNA yield. In the study, recently diagnosed type 1 diabetes patients and matched healthy donors were compared on the TCRB repertoires of their sorted circulating CD4+ T cell subsets. Regulatory and stem cell-like memory subsets were isolated from only 8 patients and roughly eight healthy donors, whereas naive and central memory subsets came from all 30 or so donors.

Here is what the overall study found, with its caveats: Naive, central memory and regulatory TCRB repertoires appeared to be more similar among patients than among healthy donors. Because cDNA was sequenced instead of genomic DNA, highly expressing activated cells could be over-represented, though the groups showed no difference in activation or CD3 levels. Shorter templates might have been favored by PCR, but patient and control samples were amplified and corrected together, so both groups would have been affected equally by any skew. A moderate but significant shortening of TCRB CDR3 length was observed in type 1 diabetes patients in all four CD4+ subsets. Patients with type 1 diabetes made fewer insertions and deleted more nucleotides at VDJ recombination sites, implying thymic rearrangement abnormalities. Because small numbers of individuals were included in the HLA sub-analyses, any influence of HLA type on TCRB rearrangement was left unresolved.

The entire amount of isolated RNA was reverse transcribed using the High Capacity cDNA Reverse Transcription Kit, so the sequenced TCRB transcripts were expressed ones. Deep immunoSEQ sequencing was performed on naive, central memory and regulatory T cell samples, with an average of roughly 3.6 million total reads per sample. Sorted cells were lysed in RLT buffer and RNA was extracted with DNase-treated RNeasy Micro or Mini kits, depending on cell number. Each cell subset was processed separately to prevent cross-contamination, with patient and healthy donor samples processed together. The immunoSEQ multiplex PCR was used to amplify TCRB sequences from cDNA, generating 87-bp fragments that spanned the CDR3 region. Sequencing of the amplicons was performed on the Illumina HiSeq platform. The source study handled its data this way. PCR bias was computationally corrected using synthetic template baselines, reads within Hamming distance 2 were collapsed, and singletons that could not be merged were discarded. By aligning reads against IMGT, V, D and J genes, CDR3 length, and insertions or deletions at six rearrangement sites were assigned. Within each subset, clonotype counts were normalized to sorted cell number, after which true diversity and Gini coefficients were computed with the tcR R package. The overlap coefficient, calculated on TCRB nucleotide sequences, was used to measure repertoire sharing. As a proxy for the pre-selection repertoire, out-of-frame TCRB sequences from naive cells were analyzed. Here the immuneACCESS table is served through TCRdb, limited to in-frame sequences with V and J called. Missing clones are a known gap in these copies; in checked studies unresolved V genes cover under half, and the rest lacks a known reason. That table gives V, J and clone size, and the DNA gave D and trimming. The sample table contains 640,000 or so clones; only one count was recorded for about an eighth of them. About 0.02% of the sample belongs to the ten largest clones.

The trim is 8 bases for V and 6 bases for J, with a gap of 16 bases between the germline ends. Taken from cysteine to phenylalanine, the CDR3 has 13 residues. Here the CDR3 DNA is all that survives: 39 bases in frame from base 1. The germline V gene specifies ENHRY as CDR1 and SYGVKD as CDR2. Each donor gave one peripheral blood draw, averaging roughly 0.11 L, which was collected into heparinised tubes. A BD FACSAria II was used to sort naive, central memory, regulatory and stem cell-like memory CD4+ T cells with a panel that included CD45RO, CCR7, CD25, CD127, CD95 and CD27. All sorted populations exceeded 95% purity. PBMCs were isolated immediately by Lymphoprep density gradient centrifugation and stained directly without culture. So that batch effects would be minimized, each experiment stained and sorted samples in pairs, pairing one healthy donor with one patient. This clone was counted only a few times. Its antigen is still unknown. There are no base qualities to consult, and no much larger clone falls within one base.

The V gene is TRBV10-3 and the J gene is TRBJ1-2, with TRBD1 tentatively as D gene (5 bases match). This TCR came from a man younger than 35 with type 1 diabetes. The specimen sequenced was naive CD4+ T cells from blood. This specimen's cell subset or site label, per the study, means: true naive CD4+ T cells. CDR3 region: CAISPGQANGYTF. The DNA sequence is given as TGTGCCATCTCCCCGGGGCAGGCGAATGGCTACACCTTC.